This T cell receptor beta chain was sequenced for a study of blood T cells in healthy people across ages. Alongside a J-beta primer mix, a sample-barcoded 5' primer served in a second PCR lasting roughly 6 to 11 cycles. One entry per CDR3 protein results from TCRdb running MiXCR on the 5' RACE reads. The sample contains roughly 2 million distinct CDR3 sequences, roughly 49% of which appear only once. V lost 2 bases and J 2 bases, leaving 12 bases between the germline ends. The germline V gene encodes CDR1 DFQATT and CDR2 SNEGSKA (reference sequence). The CDR3 loop spans 14 amino acids. Sequences were obtained from blood. The rearrangement uses TRBV20-1 and TRBJ1-2, with a weak D call TRBD1 (5 bases). The source is a woman in her thirties or forties in good health. CDR3 sequence: CSARHRDGNYGYTF. CDR3 sequence (DNA): TGCAGTGCTAGACACCGGGACGGGAACTATGGCTACACCTTC.